Below, 26 T cell receptor beta chains from the same sample are listed, as sequenced in a study of graft-versus-host responses after intestinal transplantation. What these receptors recognize is not known. Measured with immunoSEQ multiplex PCR; TCRdb has only the in-frame clones, and not every one. The repertoire holds over 55,000 clones, about 90% seen once, with 1.3% in the top ten. Sequencing used unstimulated CD8+ T cells sorted from spleen or lymph node cells, obtained before intestinal transplant. The origin of the receptors is a human donor who received an intestinal transplant.

The chain uses TRBV6-6 and TRBJ1-5, with D maybe TRBD1 (5 bases). V gave up 6 bases and J gave up 0 bases, with 15 bases separating them. Germline V CDR1 and CDR2: MNHNY, SVGAGI (reference sequence). The length of the CDR3 is 16 residues. CDR3 nucleotides: TGTGCCAGCAGACCCCGGACAAAAGATAGCAATCAGCCCCAGCATTTT. Translation gives CASRPRTKDSNQPQHF.

On this clone: The sample carries other DNA sequences with the same CDR3. This chain connects TRBV5-1 to TRBJ2-3; D may be TRBD2 (6 bases). The V end lost 1 base, the J end lost 2 bases, and 11 bases lay between the germline ends. Germline CDR1 is SGHRS and CDR2 is YFSETQ. The CDR3 spans 15 residues. As DNA, the CDR3 is TGCGCCAGCAGCTTGTGGCGGGGACCCACAGATACGCAGTATTTT. It yields the protein CASSLWRGPTDTQYF.

The chain has TRBV6-6 and TRBJ2-2; 8 bases agree with TRBD2. V gave up 8 bases and J gave up 7 bases; unmatched junction bases: 3. The germline CDR1 and CDR2 sequences are MNHNY and SVGAGI (reference sequence). CDR3 size: 12 residues. CDR3 sequence (DNA): TGTGCCAGCCCCGGGGGGGGCGGGGAGCTGTTTTTT. Amino acid sequence: CASPGGGGELFF.

The genes are TRBV7-8 and TRBJ1-4; D unclear. Trimming took 4 bases from V and 7 from J, leaving 13 bases between them. There are 14 residues in the CDR3. Per germline, CDR1 SGHVS and CDR2 FQNEAQ. CDR3 in DNA: TGTGCCAGCAGCTCCCGACCAGGCGCTGAAAAACTGTTTTTT. Encoded protein: CASSSRPGAEKLFF.

The chain recombines TRBV7-9 with TRBJ2-7; TRBD1 matches 7 bases. Germline loops: CDR1 SEHNR, CDR2 FQNEAQ (reference sequence). The CDR3 is 13 amino acids. The ends lost 1 base at V and 6 bases at J; junction bases unmatched: 3. This chain's CDR3 is CASSLGNRGEQYF. The CDR3, as DNA: TGTGCCAGCAGCTTAGGGAACAGGGGCGAGCAGTACTTC.

The chain couples TRBV2 to TRBJ1-2, with unresolved D. Trimming removed 8 bases at V and 2 bases at J, with 15 bases between. The germline CDR1 and CDR2 sequences are SNHLY and FYNNEI. This CDR3 is built from 14 residues. The CDR3 region is CASPADMPNYGYTF. DNA of the CDR3: TGTGCCAGCCCAGCCGACATGCCAAACTATGGCTACACCTTC.

The CDR3 DNA reads as TGTGCCAGCAGCGTAGACCCGGGGGGAGGACAGCCCCAGCATTTT. Translated, it gives CASSVDPGGGQPQHF. The chain joins TRBV9 to TRBJ1-5; D is possibly TRBD1 (5 bases). There are 15 residues in the CDR3. Trimming pared 0 bases from V and 7 bases from J, leaving 14 bases between. Germline V gene lookup returns CDR1 SGDLS and CDR2 YYNGEE.

The V gene is TRBV19, the J gene TRBJ2-7; TRBD2 is a possible D gene (5 bases). This CDR3 is built from 14 residues. Per the germline V gene, CDR1 is LNHDA and CDR2 is SQIVND (reference sequence). Trimming took off 5 bases at V and 4 bases at J, with 15 bases between the two ends. For the CDR3, the DNA is TGTGCCAGTAGTCTCTCGGGATCCCCTTACGAGCAGTACTTC. This gives the protein CASSLSGSPYEQYF.

V gene TRBV5-1 combines with J gene TRBJ2-4, with 9 bases lining up with TRBD1. The CDR3 has 16 amino acids. V lost 5 bases to trimming and J lost 5 bases; unmatched junction nucleotides: 11. CDR1 is SGHRS, CDR2 YFSETQ, per germline. This CDR3 is CASSYQGQGIENIQYF. The CDR3 region has the DNA TGCGCCAGCAGTTATCAGGGACAGGGCATAGAAAACATTCAGTACTTC.

The genes are TRBV13 and TRBJ2-3, with D possibly TRBD1 on 6 matching bases. The CDR3 is 16 amino acids. The V end was cut by 0 bases, the J end by 6 bases, with 16 bases between. Germline CDR1 is PRHDT and CDR2 is FYEKMQ (reference sequence). DNA of the CDR3: TGTGCCAGCAGCTTAGGATCGGACCGGCAGGGGGATACGCAGTATTTT. Amino acids: CASSLGSDRQGDTQYF. The variable domain in full, with the rest retrieved from reference TRBV13 and TRBJ2-3, is AAGVIQSPRHLIKEKRETATLKCYPIPRHDTVYWYQQGPGQDPQFLISFYEKMQSDKGSIPDRFSAQQFSDYHSELNMSSLELGDSALYFCASSLGSDRQGDTQYFGPGTRLTVL.

The chain carries TRBV7-9 and TRBJ2-7; D is ambiguous. Germline CDR1 is SEHNR and CDR2 is FQNEAQ (reference sequence). This CDR3 region has 13 residues. V lost 5 bases to trimming and J lost 1 base, with 9 bases between them. The CDR3 region has the DNA TGTGCCAGCAGCCCCGACACGTCCTACGAGCAGTACTTC. Its translation is CASSPDTSYEQYF.

The chain links TRBV19 to TRBJ2-2, with 9 positions matching TRBD2. Germline trimming cut 1 base from V and 5 bases from J; bases unmatched to any gene: 8. Per the germline V gene, CDR1 is LNHDA and CDR2 is SQIVND (reference sequence). There are 17 residues in the CDR3. As DNA, the CDR3 is TGTGCCAGTAGTATAGTAGCGGGGGTTACCCCAACCGGGGAGCTGTTTTTT. It specifies CASSIVAGVTPTGELFF.

The chain combines TRBV14 with TRBJ2-7; 7 bases line up with TRBD1. The germline V gene encodes CDR1 SGHDN and CDR2 FVKESK. Germline trimming cut 4 bases from V and 3 bases from J; bases unmatched to any gene: 6. The CDR3 consists of 14 residues. In DNA, the CDR3 is TGTGCCAGCAGCCGGCAGGGGGTTTTCTACGAGCAGTACTTC. Translated: CASSRQGVFYEQYF.

V is TRBV7-8 and J is TRBJ1-3; D perhaps matches TRBD1 (6 bases). The V end was cut by 7 bases, the J end by 4 bases, with 17 bases between. The CDR3 contains 15 residues. In germline, CDR1 is SGHVS, CDR2 FQNEAQ. CDR3 DNA sequence: TGTGCCAGCACCTCCGATCAGGGGCGAGGAAACACCATATATTTT. This codes for CASTSDQGRGNTIYF.

V and J are TRBV2 and TRBJ2-3; 10 positions match TRBD2. Germline trimming cut 4 bases from V and 0 bases from J; bases unmatched to any gene: 7. This CDR3 region has 17 residues. The germline gives CDR1 SNHLY, CDR2 FYNNEI. CDR3 nucleotides: TGTGCCAGCAGTGGGGTAGCGGGGGGTCCTAGCACAGATACGCAGTATTTT. Translating gives CASSGVAGGPSTDTQYF.

The rearrangement joins TRBV6-1 to TRBJ1-2; D uncertain. The CDR3 runs to 13 residues. Germline lookup yields CDR1 MNHNS and CDR2 SASEGT. Trimming removed 7 bases at V and 6 bases at J, with 15 bases between. CDR3 nucleotides: TGTGCCAGCACAGAGTGGCGGCCCGATGGCTACACCTTC. It is translated as CASTEWRPDGYTF.

V gene TRBV7-9 combines with J gene TRBJ1-1, with 7 nucleotides matching TRBD1. Germline-derived CDR1 and CDR2 are SEHNR and FQNEAQ (reference sequence). Trimming cost V 5 bases and J 4 bases; bases outside gene matches: 13. This CDR3 spans 16 amino acids. The CDR3 nucleotides are TGTGCCAGCAGCCCGCCGACAGGGAAGGGAAGCACTGAAGCTTTCTTT. The encoded protein is CASSPPTGKGSTEAFF.

The chain links TRBV25-1 to TRBJ2-1; D may be TRBD1 (6 bases). This CDR3 has 14 amino acids. Trimming took off 7 bases at V and 5 bases at J, with 15 bases between the two ends. Per the germline V gene, CDR1 is MGHDK and CDR2 is SYGVNS. The CDR3 here is CASTHRDNNNEQFF. The CDR3 DNA follows: TGTGCCAGCACCCACAGGGATAACAACAATGAGCAGTTCTTC.

The chain has TRBV5-1 and TRBJ2-3; 12 positions match TRBD1. Trimming removed 5 bases from V and 2 bases from J; junction bases left unmatched: 12. Germline CDR1 is SGHRS and CDR2 is YFSETQ. The CDR3 covers 18 residues. CDR3: CASRKGQGARGFTDTQYF. Written as DNA, the CDR3 is TGCGCCAGCAGGAAGGGACAGGGGGCAAGGGGGTTCACAGATACGCAGTATTTT.

This chain links TRBV6-5 with TRBJ1-1, with D tentatively TRBD1 (5 bases). The CDR3 loop spans 13 amino acids. Trimming removed 5 bases at V and 5 bases at J, with 12 bases between. CDR1 and CDR2 from the germline V gene are MNHEY and SVGAGI. The CDR3 region has the DNA TGTGCCAGCAGTGAAATGGGGGGGACTGAAGCTTTCTTT. This translates into CASSEMGGTEAFF.

The J gene is TRBJ1-1, the V gene TRBV4-1; D call uncertain. Looked up from germline, CDR1 is MGHRA and CDR2 is YSYEKL. Trimming left V 8 bases short and J 0 bases short, with 7 bases between. This CDR3 contains 12 residues. The chain's CDR3 is CASGQVNTEAFF. The CDR3 coding sequence is TGCGCCAGCGGTCAGGTGAACACTGAAGCTTTCTTT.

V gene TRBV5-6 combines with J gene TRBJ2-1; TRBD2 might be the D (5 bases). The V and J ends lost 0 bases and 3 bases respectively, with 7 bases between them. Germline V gene data show CDR1 as SGHDT and CDR2 as YYEEEE. The CDR3 extends over 14 amino acids. The CDR3 here is CASSLAGIYNEQFF. The CDR3 region has the DNA TGTGCCAGCAGCTTGGCCGGGATCTACAATGAGCAGTTCTTC.

The chain carries TRBV29-1 and TRBJ1-1; a weak D match, TRBD1 (5 bases). Germline V gene data show CDR1 as SQVTM and CDR2 as ANQGSEA. Trimming shortened V by 6 bases and J by 5 bases, and 22 bases separated the two germline ends. CDR3 length: 15 residues. The CDR3 DNA is TGCAGCGTGGGCCTTATGGGGGGAAGAGGGACTGAAGCTTTCTTT. It is translated as CSVGLMGGRGTEAFF.

The chain links TRBV7-8 to TRBJ1-4; D might be TRBD1 (5 bases). The CDR3 loop spans 14 amino acids. Between the trimmed V and J ends, which lost 2 bases and 3 bases, there was a span of 7 bases. The germline V gene encodes CDR1 SGHVS and CDR2 FQNEAQ. The CDR3 loop is CASSLRGANEKLFF. The CDR3 DNA reads as TGTGCCAGCAGCTTACGGGGGGCTAATGAAAAACTGTTTTTT.

The chain uses TRBV9 and TRBJ2-1, with TRBD2 as a possible D gene (7 bases). Looked up from germline, CDR1 is SGDLS and CDR2 is YYNGEE. This CDR3 has 17 amino acids. The V end lost 3 bases, the J end lost 8 bases, and 24 bases lay between the germline ends. CDR3 nucleotide sequence: TGTGCCAGCAGCGAGGATTTTTGGGGGGGCGAGTCCGATGAGCAGTTCTTC. Translated, it gives CASSEDFWGGESDEQFF.

The chain has TRBV27 and TRBJ1-2; TRBD1 agrees at 12 bases. CDR1 MNHEY and CDR2 SMNVEV come from the germline V gene (reference sequence). There are 16 residues in the CDR3. The junction had 9 bases not matched to a gene; V was cut back by 3 bases and J by 7 bases. This CDR3 reads CASSLLGTGGAGGYTF. As DNA, the CDR3 is TGTGCCAGCAGTTTGTTGGGGACAGGGGGCGCGGGTGGCTACACCTTC.